This TCR beta chain was sequenced in a study of beta chain features in type 1 diabetes. Study-wide results and caveats: All four CD4+ subsets of Type 1 diabetes patients contained TCRB CDR3s that were moderately but significantly shorter.

The study reverse transcribed the entire isolated RNA, so it sequenced expressed TCRB transcripts. Clones were sequenced by immunoSEQ multiplex PCR, and TCRdb holds only the in-frame ones, with some missing. The table records 40,000 to 65,000 clones, about three fifths of them present only once. The germline V gene encodes CDR1 LNHNV and CDR2 YYDKDF (reference sequence). The CDR3 sequence is 17 residues long. V shed 2 bases and J 2 bases; nucleotides not matched to a gene: 8. Note on this clone: Its antigen is not identified.

The TCR was taken from a woman aged 25 to 45 with type 1 diabetes. The gene calls are TRBV15 and TRBJ2-7; 11 positions agree with TRBD2. The source material was stem cell memory CD4+ T cells from blood. The CDR3 reads CATSRQPGLAAPYEQYF. CDR3 in DNA: TGTGCCACCAGCAGACAACCGGGACTAGCGGCCCCCTACGAGCAGTACTTC. Filled out from reference TRBV15 and TRBJ2-7, the complete variable domain reads DAMVIQNPRYQVTQFGKPVTLSCSQTLNHNVMYWYQQKSSQAPKLLFHYYDKDFNNEADTPDNFQSRRPNTSFCFLDIRSPGLGDTAMYLCATSRQPGLAAPYEQYFGPGTRLTVT.